This paragraph reports one T cell receptor (beta chain). No antigen is known for it. As for treatment: some 19 received Ad26.COV2.S at low or high dose, single or two shots; 5 received placebo; per-sample allocation not given. Samples analyzed were those drawn on day 63 after the first vaccine or placebo injection. From germline, CDR1 is MGHDK and CDR2 SYGVNS. The CDR3 loop spans 15 amino acids. Trimming cost V 3 bases and J 5 bases, with 13 bases left between them. Clones were sequenced by immunoSEQ multiplex PCR, and TCRdb holds only the in-frame ones, with some missing. Found here are some 300,000 clones, approximately 86% of them singletons; the top ten hold 2% to 2.5%. The data originate from a study of Ad26.COV2.S vaccination and SARS-CoV-2 variants. The study, taken as a whole, reports: Placebo recipients showed lower spike-specific TCR breadth than vaccinees.

The source was peripheral blood, collected in a trial of Ad26.COV2.S vaccine versus placebo. The rearrangement uses TRBV25-1 and TRBJ2-2; a possible D gene is TRBD1 (6 bases). The clonotype originates from a person between 18 and 65 years old who received the Ad26.COV2.S COVID-19 vaccine or a placebo. This CDR3 is CASSDPTRGTGELFF. CDR3 sequence (DNA): TGTGCCAGCAGTGACCCCACCAGGGGAACCGGGGAGCTGTTTTTT.